A single sample gave rise to the 19 T cell receptor beta chains below, sequenced in a study of T cell clonality in common variable immunodeficiency. Profiled with immunoSEQ multiplex PCR; TCRdb holds only in-frame clones, not every one. The sample shows 35,000 to 45,000 clones, none of them appearing just once. The source material was peripheral blood mononuclear cells. The receptor source for this set is a person between 18 and 70 years old in good health.

Of note for this clone: The CDR3 extends 3 residues past the end of the read, so its final part is completed from the germline J gene. The chain couples TRBV20-1 to TRBJ2-7; D remains unclear. Trimming took 1 base from V and 2 from J, leaving 9 bases between them. CDR1 is DFQATT and CDR2 is SNEGSKA in the germline V gene (reference sequence). CDR3 size: 13 residues. This CDR3 reads CSARAPGTYEQYF. The covered CDR3 bases are TGCAGTGCTAGAGCCCCCGGTACCTACGAG.

As regards this clone: The CDR3 end is not reached by the read, which stops 3 residues before it; the germline J gene fills it in. This sequence joins TRBV5-1 and TRBJ2-1; 10 bases match TRBD2. The V gene's germline CDR1 is SGHRS and CDR2 YFSETQ. The CDR3 is 17 amino acids. The V and J ends lost 2 bases and 4 bases, in that order; junction bases with no gene match: 9. The sequenced CDR3 bases are TGCGCCAGCAGCTTCGGCTCCCTAGCGGGGGATTACAATGAG. It is translated as CASSFGSLAGDYNE. The complete CDR3 sequence is CASSFGSLAGDYNEQFF.

The sample holds many counts of this clone. The observed sequence ends 3 residues before the CDR3 terminus, with the missing tail filled in from the germline J gene. The chain has TRBV13 and TRBJ2-2; 11 bases line up with TRBD2. The CDR3 loop spans 17 amino acids. Germline V gene lookup returns CDR1 PRHDT and CDR2 FYEKMQ (reference sequence). After removal of 6 bases from V and 0 bases from J, the junction contained 6 bases not matched to a gene. The CDR3 sequence: CASRTLSGRANTGELFF. CDR3 DNA (partial): TGTGCCAGCAGAACTCTTAGCGGGAGGGCGAACACCGGGGAG. The full variable domain, with the rest looked up from reference TRBV13 and TRBJ2-2, is AAGVIQSPRHLIKEKRETATLKCYPIPRHDTVYWYQQGPGQDPQFLISFYEKMQSDKGSIPDRFSAQQFSDYHSELNMSSLELGDSALYFCASRTLSGRANTGELFFGEGSRLTVL.

The sample holds many counts of this clone. The read stops 3 residues short of the end of the CDR3; the missing end is completed from the germline J gene. V gene TRBV19 combines with J gene TRBJ1-1; TRBD1 might be the D (6 bases). This CDR3 spans 13 amino acids. CDR1 and CDR2 (germline): LNHDA, SQIVND (reference sequence). The ends were cut back, 8 bases at V and 1 base at J, with 11 bases in the middle. The CDR3 here is CASSTGPNTEAFF. The sequenced part of the CDR3 DNA is TGTGCCAGTTCGACAGGCCCGAACACTGAA.

This clone was recorded at least ten times. The read is 3 residues too short to cover the CDR3 end, so that end is filled in from the germline J gene. V and J are TRBV5-1 and TRBJ2-1; D gene unclear. CDR1 is SGHRS and CDR2 is YFSETQ in the germline V gene. Trimming stripped 0 bases from V and 4 bases from J, with 5 bases between. CDR3 size: 13 residues. Incomplete CDR3 DNA: TGCGCCAGCAGCTTGGCAGTATACAATGAG. Encoded protein: CASSLAVYNE. The whole CDR3 protein is CASSLAVYNEQFF.

The table lists this clone with many counts. The read ends 3 residues early relative to the CDR3; the germline J gene fills the gap. This rearrangement joins TRBV7-9 to TRBJ1-3; TRBD1 might be the D (5 bases). Germline CDR1 is SEHNR and CDR2 is FQNEAQ (reference sequence). CDR3 length: 13 residues. V lost 2 bases and J 4 bases, leaving 6 bases between the germline ends. The CDR3 sequence is CASSLRQGNTIYF. CDR3 DNA (partial): TGTGCCAGCAGCTTAAGACAGGGAAACACC.

Many counts were recorded for this clone. The sequence runs out 3 residues before the end of the CDR3; the remainder is reconstructed from the germline J gene. V gene TRBV5-4 combines with J gene TRBJ2-3, with D perhaps TRBD1 or TRBD2 (5 bases each). The CDR3 contains 13 residues. Trimming stripped 2 bases from V and 5 bases from J, with 9 bases between. CDR1 SGHNT and CDR2 YYREEE come from the germline V gene (reference sequence). Partial CDR3 DNA: TGTGCCAGCAGCTTAGAGGGGTTAGATACG. This gives the protein CASSLEGLDT. The complete CDR3 protein is CASSLEGLDTQYF.

This clone was seen a handful of times. The part of the CDR3 DNA that was read is TGTGCCAGCAGGCCGACAGGAGTCTACGAG. Translation: CASRPTGVYE. The entire CDR3 protein is CASRPTGVYEQYF. This chain connects TRBV11-2 to TRBJ2-7, with a tentative D call TRBD1 (6 bases). The CDR3 goes on 3 residues after the read ends, and that part is filled in from the germline J gene. This CDR3 region has 13 residues. V was pared by 6 bases and J by 3 bases, with 12 bases between. CDR1 and CDR2 (germline): SGHAT, FQNNGV.

This clone was observed many times. The observed sequence ends 3 residues before the CDR3 terminus, with the missing tail filled in from the germline J gene. This rearrangement joins TRBV20-1 to TRBJ2-3, with unresolved D. The germline CDR1 and CDR2 sequences are DFQATT and SNEGSKA (reference sequence). The CDR3 extends over 14 amino acids. V lost 5 bases and J 3 bases, leaving 15 bases between the germline ends. CDR3 residues: CSAPVKSSTDTQYF. The CDR3 DNA, read in part, is TGCAGTGCTCCAGTAAAATCCAGTACAGATACG.

The sample holds many counts of this clone. The CDR3 end is not reached by the read, which stops 3 residues before it; the germline J gene fills it in. This chain uses TRBV19 with TRBJ2-2; TRBD1 aligns across 9 bases. The V segment lost 2 bases and the J segment 7 bases; nucleotides outside the gene matches: 5. The CDR3 is 15 amino acids. Per the germline V gene, CDR1 is LNHDA and CDR2 is SQIVND (reference sequence). The covered CDR3 bases are TGTGCCAGTAGTATAACAGGGGGCAGCGGCGGGGAG. This codes for CASSITGGSGGE. The whole CDR3 protein is CASSITGGSGGELFF.

This clone came up a few times. The CDR3 extends 3 residues past the end of the read, so its final part is completed from the germline J gene. The V and J genes are TRBV11-1 and TRBJ1-1, with D maybe TRBD1 (6 bases). This CDR3 is 15 amino acids long. From germline, CDR1 is SGHAT and CDR2 FQDESV (reference sequence). V was shortened by 5 bases and J by 4 bases, with 17 bases between the two germline ends. The chain's CDR3 is CASSRGQSTTTEAFF. The CDR3 bases that were read are TGTGCCAGCAGCCGAGGACAGTCCACGACCACTGAA.

This clone was counted ten times or more. The sequenced fragment ends 3 residues before the CDR3 boundary, so the rest is inferred from the germline J gene. The chain joins TRBV7-6 to TRBJ1-1; possibly TRBD1 for D (6 bases). CDR1 SGHVS and CDR2 FNYEAQ come from the germline V gene. V was pared by 0 bases and J by 1 base, with 9 bases between. The CDR3 extends over 15 amino acids. The part of the CDR3 DNA that was read is TGTGCCAGCAGCTTAGCTCCGGGACAGAACACTGAA. This codes for CASSLAPGQNTE. The whole CDR3 reads CASSLAPGQNTEAFF.

This clone has at least ten counts. With the read ending 3 residues before the CDR3 end, the germline J gene is used to fill in that end. V gene TRBV7-2 combines with J gene TRBJ2-3; the D call may be TRBD1 or TRBD2 (6 bases each). The CDR3 length is 12 residues. Germline V gene sequence: CDR1 SGHTA, CDR2 FQGNSA. CDR3: CARRDNTDTQYF. The sequenced CDR3 bases are TGTGCTAGGCGGGACAACACAGATACG.

This clone was counted many times. The read ends 3 residues shy of where the CDR3 ends; the end is completed using the germline J gene. The chain links TRBV6-1 to TRBJ2-3; 13 bases line up with TRBD2. The CDR3 length is 17 residues. The V segment lost 2 bases and the J segment 5 bases; nucleotides outside the gene matches: 7. The germline V gene has CDR1 MNHNS and CDR2 SASEGT. The chain's CDR3 is CASSERWTSGGIDTQYF. The DNA read from the CDR3 is TGTGCCAGCAGTGAAAGATGGACTAGCGGGGGTATAGATACG.

This clone occurred many times. Here the CDR3 reads CSVEVFSPSYNEQFF. The CDR3 bases that were read are TGCAGCGTTGAAGTGTTTAGCCCCTCCTACAATGAG. The gene calls are TRBV29-1 and TRBJ2-1; D is unresolved. The read gets to within 3 residues of the CDR3 end, and the germline J gene fills in the rest. From germline, CDR1 is SQVTM and CDR2 ANQGSEA. Trimming took off 1 base at V and 0 bases at J, with 10 bases between the two ends. This CDR3 contains 15 residues.

Concerning this clone: From the germline J gene comes the end of the CDR3, since the read stops 3 residues before it. The rearrangement uses TRBV30 and TRBJ1-2; 7 nucleotides agree with TRBD1. CDR3 length equals 15 residues. CDR1 is GTSNPN and CDR2 is SVGIG in the germline V gene (reference sequence). The CDR3 DNA, read in part, is TGTGCCTGGAGTGTAGGGGGCTTCTCAGCCTACGAC. As protein: CAWSVGGFSAYD. The complete CDR3 protein is CAWSVGGFSAYDYTF.

The table lists this clone with a few counts. The read ends 3 residues shy of where the CDR3 ends; the end is completed using the germline J gene. V usage is TRBV2 and J usage is TRBJ1-6; 10 bases match TRBD1. The germline CDR1 and CDR2 sequences are SNHLY and FYNNEI. The CDR3 runs to 16 residues. The V segment lost 8 bases and the J segment 4 bases; nucleotides outside the gene matches: 8. The covered CDR3 bases are TGTGCCAGCGATAGACAGGGGGCTCCATATAATTCACCC. Protein: CASDRQGAPYNSP. The entire CDR3 protein is CASDRQGAPYNSPLHF. The whole variable domain, remainder taken from reference TRBV2 and TRBJ1-6, is EPEVTQTPSHQVTQMGQEVILRCVPISNHLYFYWYRQILGQKVEFLVSFYNNEISEKSEIFDDQFSVERPDGSNFTLKIRSTKLEDSAMYFCASDRQGAPYNSPLHFGNGTRLTVT.

This clone has ten or more counts. The read stops 3 residues short of the end of the CDR3; the missing end is completed from the germline J gene. The chain combines TRBV4-2 with TRBJ2-3, with TRBD2 matching 15 bases. Germline-derived CDR1 and CDR2 are LGHNA and YNFKEQ. V was clipped by 0 bases and J by 8 bases; unmatched bases: 6. The CDR3 runs to 17 residues. CDR3 loop: CASSQERGLAGGGTQYF. The sequenced part of the CDR3 DNA is TGTGCCAGCAGCCAAGAGAGGGGACTAGCGGGGGGAGGTACG.

This clone occurred many times. The CDR3 end lies 3 residues beyond the end of the read and is filled in from the germline J gene. The chain carries TRBV6-1 and TRBJ2-1; 10 bases line up with TRBD2. With V trimmed by 2 bases and J by 8 bases, 6 bases remained unmatched. This CDR3 spans 15 amino acids. Germline V CDR1 and CDR2: MNHNS, SASEGT. The CDR3 here is CASSETAGGPDEQFF. The CDR3 DNA, read in part, is TGTGCCAGCAGTGAAACAGCGGGGGGGCCGGATGAG.